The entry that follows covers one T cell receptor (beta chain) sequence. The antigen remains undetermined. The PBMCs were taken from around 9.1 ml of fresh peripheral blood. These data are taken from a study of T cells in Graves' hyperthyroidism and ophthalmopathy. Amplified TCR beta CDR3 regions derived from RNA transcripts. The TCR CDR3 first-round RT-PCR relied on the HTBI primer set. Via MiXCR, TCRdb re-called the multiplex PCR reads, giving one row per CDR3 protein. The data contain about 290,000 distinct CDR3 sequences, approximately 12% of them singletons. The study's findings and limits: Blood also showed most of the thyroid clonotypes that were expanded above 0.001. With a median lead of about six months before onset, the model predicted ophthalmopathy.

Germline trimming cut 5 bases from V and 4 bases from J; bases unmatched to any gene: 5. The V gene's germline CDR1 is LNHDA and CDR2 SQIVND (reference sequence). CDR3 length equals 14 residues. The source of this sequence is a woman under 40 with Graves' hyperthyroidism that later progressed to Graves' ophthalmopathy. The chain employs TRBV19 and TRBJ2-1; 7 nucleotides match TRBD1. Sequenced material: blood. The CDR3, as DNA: TGTGCCAGTAGTGCGAAACAGGGGTACAATGAGCAGTTCTTC. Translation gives CASSAKQGYNEQFF.